The 26 T cell receptor beta chains listed next were all sequenced from one sample in a study of T cells expressing NK-cell markers. TCRdb reprocessed the 5' RACE reads; each CDR3 protein has one entry and no DNA is given. This repertoire comprises roughly 430,000 distinct CDR3 sequences; its ten largest clones make up 7.3%. The sequenced material came from blood T cells: a sorted CD56 or NKG2C T cell subset, CD4+ or CD8+ T cells, or bulk PBMC T cells (not recorded which). The receptors were gathered from a woman aged 18 to 69 in good health.

V gene TRBV20-1 combines with J gene TRBJ2-3. The CDR3 has 13 amino acids. CDR1 and CDR2 (germline): DFQATT, SNEGSKA (reference sequence). This CDR3 reads CSARGLATDTQYF.

The chain recombines TRBV4-1 with TRBJ1-2; lacking DNA, the TRBD1 call made by TCRdb goes unchecked. This CDR3 region has 13 residues. Germline-derived CDR1 and CDR2 are MGHRA and YSYEKL. CDR3 residues: CASSYGTEEGYTF.

This chain joins TRBV7-2 and TRBJ2-1. The CDR3 totals 12 residues. Germline V CDR1 and CDR2: SGHTA, FQGNSA. The CDR3 region is CASRRAANEQFF.

The CDR3 loop is CSVEPSVRGGYTF. This rearrangement joins TRBV29-1 to TRBJ1-2; the TRBD1 assignment by TCRdb is unverifiable without DNA. The V gene's germline CDR1 is SQVTM and CDR2 ANQGSEA. The CDR3 totals 13 residues.

The chain uses TRBV5-1 and TRBJ1-1. The CDR3 has 14 amino acids. The germline V gene has CDR1 SGHRS and CDR2 YFSETQ. CDR3 loop: CASSLLTADTEAFF. Looking up the rest from reference TRBV5-1 and TRBJ1-1 gives the full variable domain: KAGVTQTPRYLIKTRGQQVTLSCSPISGHRSVSWYQQTPGQGLQFLFEYFSETQRNKGNFPGRFSGRQFSNSRSEMNVSTLELGDSALYLCASSLLTADTEAFFGQGTRLTVV.

The chain links TRBV7-2 to TRBJ1-5; the D call from TCRdb, TRBD1, cannot be confirmed without DNA. The CDR3 extends over 15 amino acids. The germline V gene encodes CDR1 SGHTA and CDR2 FQGNSA. The chain's CDR3 is CASSQMGRVNQPQHF.

This sequence joins TRBV20-1 and TRBJ2-1. In germline, CDR1 is DFQATT, CDR2 SNEGSKA (reference sequence). CDR3 length: 15 amino acids. This CDR3 is CSASKAGGPYNEQFF.

The chain recombines TRBV11-2 with TRBJ2-3. The length of the CDR3 is 15 residues. Germline V gene sequence: CDR1 SGHAT, CDR2 FQNNGV. The CDR3 sequence is CASSPIVENTDTQYF.

CDR3 amino acids: CASSVASGGDEQFF. V is TRBV12-3 or TRBV12-4 and J is TRBJ2-1; checking the TCRdb D call of TRBD2 is not possible without DNA. This CDR3 comprises 14 residues.

The gene calls are TRBV6-1 and TRBJ2-1; TCRdb returns TRBD2, unconfirmable since there is no DNA. The CDR3 covers 15 residues. The V gene's germline CDR1 is MNHNS and CDR2 SASEGT. The CDR3 loop reads CASSVSGRAYNEQFF.

The chain recombines TRBV25-1 with TRBJ1-4. This CDR3 contains 16 residues. CDR1 MGHDK and CDR2 SYGVNS come from the germline V gene. Here the CDR3 reads CASSTWRGATNEKLFF.

This rearrangement joins TRBV12-3 or TRBV12-4 to TRBJ1-2; TCRdb returns TRBD1, unconfirmable since there is no DNA. This CDR3 spans 16 amino acids. CDR3 sequence reads: CASSLGRTGDNYGYTF.

This rearrangement joins TRBV20-1 to TRBJ1-2. Germline-derived CDR1 and CDR2 are DFQATT and SNEGSKA (reference sequence). The CDR3 has 12 residues. CDR3: CSAPRWGYGYTF.

The chain links TRBV12-3 or TRBV12-4 to TRBJ1-1; the TRBD1 assignment by TCRdb is unverifiable without DNA. CDR3 length equals 13 residues. The CDR3 spells CASSRAEHTEAFF.

V usage is TRBV7-9 and J usage is TRBJ1-1. The CDR3 has 13 residues. Germline lookup yields CDR1 SEHNR and CDR2 FQNEAQ (reference sequence). CDR3 sequence reads: CASSARSTGEAFF.

V gene TRBV7-3 combines with J gene TRBJ1-1. The length of the CDR3 is 13 residues. Germline CDR1 is SGHTA and CDR2 is FQGTGA. Here the CDR3 reads CASSSYIETEAFF.

The rearrangement uses TRBV20-1 and TRBJ1-4; TCRdb's D call of TRBD1 is untestable without DNA. The CDR3 extends over 13 amino acids. Germline V gene sequence: CDR1 DFQATT, CDR2 SNEGSKA (reference sequence). CDR3 protein: CSAEDREGEKLFF.

V is TRBV6-2 or TRBV6-3 and J is TRBJ1-4; there is no DNA to check the TCRdb D call of TRBD1. Germline V gene sequence: CDR1 MNHEY, CDR2 SVGEGT. The length of the CDR3 is 17 residues. CDR3 sequence reads: CASSFRSLGTVNEKLFF.

The chain combines TRBV7-2 with TRBJ2-4; with no DNA, the TCRdb D assignment of TRBD1 cannot be verified. Germline V gene lookup returns CDR1 SGHTA and CDR2 FQGNSA. The CDR3 length is 17 residues. CDR3 residues: CASSLVTPLGGKNIQYF.

The V call is TRBV20-1, the J call TRBJ2-7; TCRdb selects TRBD2, and the lack of DNA leaves this call unchecked. There are 17 residues in the CDR3. Germline CDR1 reads DFQATT; CDR2 reads SNEGSKA (reference sequence). The CDR3 here is CSAASSRTSGASYEQYF.

The CDR3 spells CASSLGQGNGYTF. The V call is TRBV5-1, the J call TRBJ1-2; TCRdb's assignment of TRBD1 cannot be checked, as there is no DNA. The CDR3 sequence is 13 residues long. Germline assignment: CDR1 SGHRS and CDR2 YFSETQ.

The rearrangement joins TRBV5-4 to TRBJ2-5; TCRdb calls TRBD2, which cannot be checked without DNA. The germline gives CDR1 SGHNT, CDR2 YYREEE (reference sequence). This CDR3 comprises 15 residues. The CDR3 sequence is CASSFGTSGIGTQYF.

CDR3 loop: CASSLTAPAGGPDEQFF. This chain uses TRBV7-3 with TRBJ2-1; there is no DNA to check the TCRdb D call of TRBD2. This CDR3 spans 17 amino acids. Germline-derived CDR1 and CDR2 are SGHTA and FQGTGA. Filled out from reference TRBV7-3 and TRBJ2-1, the complete variable domain reads GAGVSQTPSNKVTEKGKYVELRCDPISGHTALYWYRQSLGQGPEFLIYFQGTGAADDSGLPNDRFFAVRPEGSVSTLKIQRTERGDSAVYLCASSLTAPAGGPDEQFFGPGTRLTVL.

The V and J genes are TRBV18 and TRBJ1-6. CDR1 KGHSH and CDR2 LQKENI come from the germline V gene. The length of the CDR3 is 13 residues. The CDR3 here is CASSPEANSPLHF.

The chain links TRBV12-3 or TRBV12-4 to TRBJ2-7; TCRdb's D gene call, TRBD1, goes unchecked for lack of DNA. This CDR3 is built from 15 residues. The chain's CDR3 is CASSFSDREAYEQYF.

The J gene is TRBJ2-2, the V gene TRBV7-9. The V gene's germline CDR1 is SEHNR and CDR2 FQNEAQ (reference sequence). The CDR3 loop spans 12 amino acids. CDR3 sequence: CASSFGYWELFF.